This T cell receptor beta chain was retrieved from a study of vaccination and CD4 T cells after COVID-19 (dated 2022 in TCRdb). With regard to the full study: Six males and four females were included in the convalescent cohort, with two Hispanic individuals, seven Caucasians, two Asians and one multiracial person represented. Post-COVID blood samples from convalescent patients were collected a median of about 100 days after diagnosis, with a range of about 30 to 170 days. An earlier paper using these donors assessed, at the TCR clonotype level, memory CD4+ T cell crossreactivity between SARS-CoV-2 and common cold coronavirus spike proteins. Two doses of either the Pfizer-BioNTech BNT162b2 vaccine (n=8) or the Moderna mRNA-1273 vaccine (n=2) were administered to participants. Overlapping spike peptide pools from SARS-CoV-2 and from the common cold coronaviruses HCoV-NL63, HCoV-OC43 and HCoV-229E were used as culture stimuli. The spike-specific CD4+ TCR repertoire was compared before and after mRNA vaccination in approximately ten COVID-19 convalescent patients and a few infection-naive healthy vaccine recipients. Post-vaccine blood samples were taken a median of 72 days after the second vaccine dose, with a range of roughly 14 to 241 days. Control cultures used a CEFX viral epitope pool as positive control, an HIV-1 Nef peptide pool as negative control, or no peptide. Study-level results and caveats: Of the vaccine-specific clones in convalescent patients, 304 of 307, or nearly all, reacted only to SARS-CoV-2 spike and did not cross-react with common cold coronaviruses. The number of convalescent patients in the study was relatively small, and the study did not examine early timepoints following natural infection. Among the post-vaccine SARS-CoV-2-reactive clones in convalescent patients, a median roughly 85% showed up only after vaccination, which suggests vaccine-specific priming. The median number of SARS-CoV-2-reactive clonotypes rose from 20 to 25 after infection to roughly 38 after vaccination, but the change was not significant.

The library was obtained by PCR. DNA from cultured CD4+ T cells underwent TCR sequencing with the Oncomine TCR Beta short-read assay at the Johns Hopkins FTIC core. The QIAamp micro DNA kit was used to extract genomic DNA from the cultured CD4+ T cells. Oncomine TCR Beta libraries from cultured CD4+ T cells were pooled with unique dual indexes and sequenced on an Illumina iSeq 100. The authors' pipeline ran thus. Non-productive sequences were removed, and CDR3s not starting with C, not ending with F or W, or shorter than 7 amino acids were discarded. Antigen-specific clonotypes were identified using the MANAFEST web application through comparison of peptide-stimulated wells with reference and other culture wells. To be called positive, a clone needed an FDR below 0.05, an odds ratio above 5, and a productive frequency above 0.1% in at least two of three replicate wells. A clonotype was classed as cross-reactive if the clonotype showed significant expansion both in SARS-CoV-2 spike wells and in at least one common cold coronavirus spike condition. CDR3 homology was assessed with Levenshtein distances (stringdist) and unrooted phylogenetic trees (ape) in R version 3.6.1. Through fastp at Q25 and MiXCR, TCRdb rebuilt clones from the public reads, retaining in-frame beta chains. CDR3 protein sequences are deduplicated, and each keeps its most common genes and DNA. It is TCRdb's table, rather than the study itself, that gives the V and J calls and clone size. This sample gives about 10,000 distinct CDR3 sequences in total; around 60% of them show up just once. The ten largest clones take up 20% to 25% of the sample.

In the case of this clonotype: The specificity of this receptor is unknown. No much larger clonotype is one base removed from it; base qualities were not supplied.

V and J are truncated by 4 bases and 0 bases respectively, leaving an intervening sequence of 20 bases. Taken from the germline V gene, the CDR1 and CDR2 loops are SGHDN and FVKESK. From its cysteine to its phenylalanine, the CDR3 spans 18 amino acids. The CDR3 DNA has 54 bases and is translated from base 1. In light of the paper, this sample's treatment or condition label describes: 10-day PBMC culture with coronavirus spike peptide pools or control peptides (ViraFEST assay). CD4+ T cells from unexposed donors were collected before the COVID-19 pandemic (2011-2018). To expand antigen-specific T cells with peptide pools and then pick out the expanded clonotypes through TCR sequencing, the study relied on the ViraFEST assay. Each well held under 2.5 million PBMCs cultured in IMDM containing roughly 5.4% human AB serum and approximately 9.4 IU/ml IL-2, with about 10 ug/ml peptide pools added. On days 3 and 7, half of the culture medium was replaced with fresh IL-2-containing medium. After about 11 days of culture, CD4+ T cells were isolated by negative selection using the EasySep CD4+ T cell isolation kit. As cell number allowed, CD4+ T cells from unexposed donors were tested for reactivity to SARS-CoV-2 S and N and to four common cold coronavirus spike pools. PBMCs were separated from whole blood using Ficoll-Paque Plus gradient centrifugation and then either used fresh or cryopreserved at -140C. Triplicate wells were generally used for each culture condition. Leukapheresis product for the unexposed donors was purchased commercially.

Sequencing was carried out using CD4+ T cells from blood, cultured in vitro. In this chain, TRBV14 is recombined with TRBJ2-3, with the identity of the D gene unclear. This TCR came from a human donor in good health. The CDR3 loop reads CASSLHHRQPSSTDTQYF. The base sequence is TGTGCCAGCAGCCTTCACCACCGACAACCCTCTAGCACAGATACGCAGTATTTT. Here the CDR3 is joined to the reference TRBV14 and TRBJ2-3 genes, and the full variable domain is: EAGVTQFPSHSVIEKGQTVTLRCDPISGHDNLYWYRRVMGKEIKFLLHFVKESKQDESGMPNNRFLAERTGGTYSTLKVQPAELEDSGVYFCASSLHHRQPSSTDTQYFGPGTRLTVL.